The 5 T cell receptor beta chains given below trace back to one sample, sequenced in a study of T-cell memory formation after mild COVID-19. One entry per CDR3 protein results from TCRdb running MiXCR on the 5' RACE reads. In the table there are hundreds of thousands of distinct CDR3 sequences, 25% to 30% of which are singletons. Sequenced input: PBMCs or a T cell subset sorted from them (not recorded which). The receptors derive from an adult woman who had mild COVID-19 (a few samples of this study predate the infection). Cell type and time point are not known.

J is TRBJ1-5 and V is TRBV2; TRBD1 aligns across 7 bases. Looked up from germline, CDR1 is SNHLY and CDR2 is FYNNEI. This CDR3 is 16 amino acids long. The V and J ends lost 6 bases and 5 bases, in that order; junction bases with no gene match: 13. The CDR3 sequence is CASSEITGTVYQPQHF. Written as DNA, the CDR3 is TGTGCCAGCAGCGAAATCACCGGGACAGTCTATCAGCCCCAGCATTTT.

V gene TRBV6-5 combines with J gene TRBJ1-1, with unresolved D. Trimming pared 5 bases from V and 1 base from J, leaving 14 bases between. This CDR3 region has 15 residues. CDR1 is MNHEY, CDR2 SVGAGI, per germline. CDR3 amino acids: CASSPGGNKNTEAFF. The CDR3 DNA follows: TGTGCCAGCAGTCCTGGTGGTAACAAGAACACTGAAGCTTTCTTT.

The V call is TRBV9, the J call TRBJ2-1; a weak D match, TRBD2 (6 bases). The CDR3 consists of 15 residues. Trimming left V 0 bases short and J 3 bases short, with 10 bases between. Per germline, CDR1 SGDLS and CDR2 YYNGEE. In DNA form, the CDR3 reads TGTGCCAGCAGCGTAGAGGGCGGGATCTACAATGAGCAGTTCTTC. This sequence encodes CASSVEGGIYNEQFF.

This clonotype was recorded a few times. The chain employs TRBV5-1 and TRBJ2-7; no firm D call. The CDR3 covers 12 residues. Germline V lookup: CDR1 SGHRS, CDR2 YFSETQ. The V and J ends lost 5 bases and 2 bases respectively, with 8 bases between them. The CDR3 loop reads CASRVNPYEQYF. As DNA, the CDR3 is TGCGCCAGCAGGGTGAACCCCTACGAGCAGTACTTC.

The V gene is TRBV9, the J gene TRBJ1-2; D possibly corresponds to TRBD1 (5 bases). Germline CDR1 and CDR2: SGDLS and YYNGEE. The CDR3 runs 15 residues. With 0 bases removed from V and 4 bases from J, the gap between germline ends came to 13 bases. In DNA, the CDR3 is TGTGCCAGCAGCGTAGGAGTGGGGACCTCCTATGGCTACACCTTC. Translation gives CASSVGVGTSYGYTF.